These 32 T cell receptor beta chains originate from one sample sequenced in a study of blood T cell repertoires in COVID-19 (TCRdb year 2020). The library was produced with the immunoSEQ multiplex PCR assay. TCRdb took this table from immuneACCESS and kept in-frame rearrangements with V and J called. Such tables lack part of the clones; where checked against another copy, unresolved V genes explain under half of the gap, and the rest is unexplained. The sample table holds hundreds of thousands of clones, of which roughly 80% were seen once. The ten largest clones take up 7.5% of the sample. Sequencing was done on a sample of peripheral blood. These receptors all come from a woman aged 80 or over with COVID-19, enrolled during active disease.

The chain joins TRBV28 to TRBJ1-4; D call uncertain. The germline CDR1 and CDR2 sequences are MDHEN and SYDVKM. This CDR3 is built from 12 residues. The CDR3 protein is CVGGRDNEKLFF. In nucleotides, the CDR3 is TGTGTCGGAGGACGGGATAATGAAAAACTGTTTTTT.

This clone has only one observation. This sequence joins TRBV7-9 and TRBJ2-3; 8 nucleotides align to TRBD1. Germline trimming cut 2 bases from V and 7 bases from J; bases unmatched to any gene: 11. This CDR3 is 16 amino acids long. Germline CDR1 is SEHNR and CDR2 is FQNEAQ (reference sequence). The DNA for the CDR3 is TGTGCCAGCAGCTTATACGCCCGGAGACAGGGGAATACGCAGTATTTT. Residues: CASSLYARRQGNTQYF.

This chain uses TRBV7-2 with TRBJ2-7; 12 bases agree with TRBD1. The CDR3 totals 16 residues. CDR1 and CDR2 (germline): SGHTA, FQGNSA. V shed 4 bases, J shed 4 bases, and the junction held 8 bases outside the gene matches. The CDR3 nucleotides are TGTGCCAGCAGCTCATCCGGGACAGGGGGCGGGTACGAGCAGTACTTC. Translating gives CASSSSGTGGGYEQYF.

This rearrangement joins TRBV6-5 to TRBJ2-3; 10 bases are shared with TRBD2. Germline trimming cut 0 bases from V and 7 bases from J; bases unmatched to any gene: 7. Germline V gives CDR1 MNHEY, CDR2 SVGAGI. The CDR3 contains 16 residues. The CDR3 region is CASSYSSGGGRYTQYF. The CDR3 bases are TGTGCCAGCAGTTACTCGAGCGGGGGGGGCCGGTATACGCAGTATTTT.

The rearrangement links TRBV5-1 to TRBJ1-1; D is unclear. CDR3 length equals 13 residues. CDR1 is SGHRS, CDR2 YFSETQ, per germline. Trimming shortened V by 7 bases and J by 1 base, and 11 bases separated the two germline ends. Here the CDR3 reads CASGSNTNTEAFF. CDR3 nucleotide sequence: TGCGCCAGCGGGAGTAACACGAACACTGAAGCTTTCTTT. Using reference TRBV5-1 and TRBJ1-1 for the parts outside the CDR3, the full variable domain is KAGVTQTPRYLIKTRGQQVTLSCSPISGHRSVSWYQQTPGQGLQFLFEYFSETQRNKGNFPGRFSGRQFSNSRSEMNVSTLELGDSALYLCASGSNTNTEAFFGQGTRLTVV.

The count of this clone is one. The chain couples TRBV7-9 to TRBJ1-4; D might be TRBD1 (6 bases). The CDR3 is made up of 15 amino acids. V gave up 5 bases and J gave up 7 bases, with 17 bases separating them. The germline gives CDR1 SEHNR, CDR2 FQNEAQ (reference sequence). CDR3 region: CASSLGGGAGEKLFF. The DNA of the CDR3 is TGTGCCAGCAGCCTAGGAGGGGGGGCTGGTGAAAAACTGTTTTTT.

This clone was detected once. CDR3 in amino acids: CATSRRSSYNEQFF. In DNA form, the CDR3 reads TGTGCCACCAGTCGCCGGAGCTCCTACAATGAGCAGTTCTTC. This chain uses TRBV24-1 with TRBJ2-1; D unresolved. In germline, CDR1 is KGHDR, CDR2 SFDVKD. Trimming left V 6 bases short and J 0 bases short, with 8 bases between. The CDR3 is 14 amino acids.

J is TRBJ2-7 and V is TRBV27; D is unresolved. The germline V gene encodes CDR1 MNHEY and CDR2 SMNVEV (reference sequence). The CDR3 covers 13 residues. V dropped 4 bases and J dropped 3 bases, with 10 bases sitting between them. The CDR3 sequence: CASSSAGLYEQYF. CDR3 coding DNA: TGTGCCAGCAGTTCTGCAGGCCTCTACGAGCAGTACTTC.

The chain joins TRBV5-4 to TRBJ1-2, with D unclear. The CDR3 runs 13 residues. V was cut by 4 bases and J by 4 bases, with 11 bases left in between. CDR1 is SGHNT, CDR2 YYREEE, per germline (reference sequence). The CDR3 spells CASSTGILYGYTF. The CDR3 DNA is TGTGCCAGCAGCACCGGGATTCTCTATGGCTACACCTTC.

The chain recombines TRBV2 with TRBJ1-5; D not certain. Germline assignment: CDR1 SNHLY and CDR2 FYNNEI. V was clipped by 1 base and J by 0 bases, with 7 bases between them. CDR3 length: 15 amino acids. CDR3 in DNA: TGTGCCAGCAGTGAAGAAGCTTATAGCAATCAGCCCCAGCATTTT. As protein: CASSEEAYSNQPQHF.

This chain joins TRBV4-1 and TRBJ2-5; 7 bases line up with TRBD1. Germline V gene sequence: CDR1 MGHRA, CDR2 YSYEKL. The CDR3 has 15 amino acids. The J segment lost 0 bases and the V segment lost 3 bases, leaving 4 bases of the junction unmatched. CDR3 nucleotide sequence: TGCGCCAGCAGCCAGACGGGACAGAACCAAGAGACCCAGTACTTC. Translation: CASSQTGQNQETQYF.

This sequence joins TRBV6-5 and TRBJ1-2; weak D call: TRBD1 (5 bases). The CDR3 is 15 amino acids. From germline, CDR1 is MNHEY and CDR2 SVGAGI. Trimming left V 6 bases short and J 4 bases short, with 18 bases between. The chain's CDR3 is CASREVGGGVYGYTF. In DNA form, the CDR3 reads TGTGCCAGCAGGGAGGTCGGCGGGGGGGTCTATGGCTACACCTTC.

The chain has TRBV6-5 and TRBJ2-2; TRBD1 might be the D (6 bases). Germline V CDR1 and CDR2: MNHEY, SVGAGI. Trimming removed 5 bases at V and 0 bases at J, with 10 bases between. This CDR3 spans 15 amino acids. In nucleotides, the CDR3 is TGTGCCAGCAGTAGGACAGACTCGAACACCGGGGAGCTGTTTTTT. It translates to CASSRTDSNTGELFF.

This clone has only one observation. The chain employs TRBV19 and TRBJ1-1; D unclear. V was trimmed by 7 bases and J by 1 base, leaving 10 bases between them. CDR3 length: 13 amino acids. Germline assignment: CDR1 LNHDA and CDR2 SQIVND (reference sequence). CDR3 loop: CASTLEGNTEAFF. CDR3 coding DNA: TGTGCCAGTACCCTCGAGGGGAACACTGAAGCTTTCTTT.

This clone came up once. V and J are TRBV2 and TRBJ1-1, with 7 bases identical to TRBD1. This CDR3 is built from 13 residues. CDR1 is SNHLY, CDR2 FYNNEI, per germline. Unmatched junction bases numbered 8, after V lost 6 bases and J lost 7 bases. The DNA of the CDR3 is TGTGCCAGCAGGGCAGGGGGGCTACTTGAAGCTTTCTTT. This translates into CASRAGGLLEAFF.

This chain joins TRBV19 and TRBJ1-2, with D possibly matching TRBD1 (5 bases). CDR1 and CDR2 from the germline V gene are LNHDA and SQIVND (reference sequence). CDR3 size: 14 residues. V gave up 5 bases and J gave up 4 bases, with 14 bases separating them. The chain's CDR3 is CASSPRQGGYGYTF. As DNA, the CDR3 is TGTGCCAGTAGTCCAAGGCAGGGTGGCTATGGCTACACCTTC.

The J gene is TRBJ2-1, the V gene TRBV14; 7 nucleotides line up with TRBD1. Losses at the gene ends were 2 bases for V and 1 base for J; bases not matched to a gene: 8. This CDR3 spans 17 amino acids. Looked up from germline, CDR1 is SGHDN and CDR2 is FVKESK. The CDR3 loop reads CASSQRRTGRSYNEQFF. As DNA, the CDR3 is TGTGCCAGCAGCCAACGGCGGACAGGTCGTTCCTACAATGAGCAGTTCTTC.

The V gene is TRBV28, the J gene TRBJ2-7, with 8 bases that match TRBD1. The V segment lost 6 bases and the J segment 1 base; nucleotides outside the gene matches: 23. Germline V gene data show CDR1 as MDHEN and CDR2 as SYDVKM. The CDR3 is 20 residues long. The CDR3 coding sequence is TGTGCCAGCAGCCATGCGTGGTTTGGGGTTCAGGGGGCGAAGTCCTACGAGCAGTACTTC. Translation: CASSHAWFGVQGAKSYEQYF.

The chain has TRBV6-6 and TRBJ1-2; weak D call: TRBD1 (5 bases). This CDR3 is 14 amino acids long. The germline V gene encodes CDR1 MNHNY and CDR2 SVGAGI (reference sequence). Trimming stripped 0 bases from V and 3 bases from J, with 8 bases between. The CDR3 spells CASSYSARDYGYTF. DNA of the CDR3: TGTGCCAGCAGTTACTCGGCCAGGGACTATGGCTACACCTTC.

The V call is TRBV7-3, the J call TRBJ2-1; maybe TRBD2 (5 bases). Trimming removed 4 bases from V and 3 bases from J, with 16 bases in between. Per the germline V gene, CDR1 is SGHTA and CDR2 is FQGTGA. This CDR3 has 16 amino acids. CDR3 sequence: CASSSQTRKRYNEQFF. CDR3 nucleotide sequence: TGTGCCAGCAGCTCTCAAACTAGAAAACGCTACAATGAGCAGTTCTTC.

V and J are TRBV5-5 and TRBJ1-3; the D gene is possibly TRBD1 (6 bases). Germline CDR1 reads SGHKS; CDR2 reads YYEKEE (reference sequence). The V end was cut by 0 bases, the J end by 4 bases, with 11 bases between. The CDR3 loop spans 15 amino acids. The CDR3 coding sequence is TGTGCCAGCAGCTTGGAAGGGGGTATCGGAAACACCATATATTTT. Translation: CASSLEGGIGNTIYF.

This clone occurred many times. V and J are TRBV6-5 and TRBJ1-1; tentatively, D is TRBD1 (6 bases). Looked up from germline, CDR1 is MNHEY and CDR2 is SVGAGI. The CDR3 has 13 amino acids. V was cut by 6 bases and J by 8 bases, with 16 bases left in between. The CDR3 loop reads CASRAFTQGEAFF. CDR3 nucleotide sequence: TGTGCCAGCAGGGCCTTCACTCAGGGGGAAGCTTTCTTT.

The chain is built from TRBV28 and TRBJ1-2; D remains unclear. CDR1 and CDR2 (germline): MDHEN, SYDVKM. V lost 8 bases, J lost 5 bases, and 12 bases lay in between. The CDR3 sequence is 12 residues long. In DNA form, the CDR3 reads TGTGCCAGCGAGGCAGAAGATTATGGCTACACCTTC. This sequence encodes CASEAEDYGYTF.

The V gene is TRBV30, the J gene TRBJ1-4; weak D call: TRBD1 (6 bases). CDR1 and CDR2 (germline): GTSNPN, SVGIG (reference sequence). Between the trimmed V and J ends, which lost 2 bases and 4 bases, there was a span of 17 bases. The CDR3 is 16 residues long. CDR3 in DNA: TGTGCCTGGAGTCCCCGGACAGCCCCCTATAATGAAAAACTGTTTTTT. Its protein product is CAWSPRTAPYNEKLFF. Supplemented by reference TRBV30 and TRBJ1-4, the full variable domain reads SQTIHQWPATLVQPVGSPLSLECTVEGTSNPNLYWYRQAAGRGLQLLFYSVGIGQISSEVPQNLSASRPQDRQFILSSKKLLLSDSGFYLCAWSPRTAPYNEKLFFGSGTQLSVL.

This chain joins TRBV2 and TRBJ2-2; 10 bases map to TRBD1. CDR3 length equals 14 residues. CDR1 and CDR2 from the germline V gene are SNHLY and FYNNEI. The trim removed 8 bases at V and 7 bases at J, leaving 7 bases unmatched. This chain's CDR3 is CASWGGDRGGELFF. CDR3 DNA: TGTGCCAGCTGGGGCGGGGACAGGGGCGGGGAGCTGTTTTTT.

The J gene is TRBJ2-2, the V gene TRBV7-2, with D tentatively TRBD2 (5 bases). From germline, CDR1 is SGHTA and CDR2 FQGNSA. The CDR3 length is 14 residues. V lost 4 bases, J lost 4 bases, and 10 bases lay in between. CDR3 coding DNA: TGTGCCAGCAGCTCGCAAGGGAGCACCGGGGAGCTGTTTTTT. Protein sequence: CASSSQGSTGELFF.

The J gene is TRBJ1-1, the V gene TRBV28, with 8 positions matching TRBD1. Germline CDR1 is MDHEN and CDR2 is SYDVKM. J lost 11 bases, V lost 3 bases, and 5 bases had no gene match. The length of the CDR3 is 12 residues. CDR3 in DNA: TGTGCCAGCAGTTTGATGACAGGGGAGGCTTTCTTT. This codes for CASSLMTGEAFF.

The V call is TRBV21-1, the J call TRBJ1-2. TRBV21-1 has pseudogene status. The CDR3 runs 11 residues. The DNA of the CDR3 is TGTGCCAGCAGTGAGGGATACGGCTACACCTTC. This sequence encodes CASSEGYGYTF.

This chain connects TRBV29-1 to TRBJ2-1, with TRBD1 matching 9 bases. Per germline, CDR1 SQVTM and CDR2 ANQGSEA. J gave up 5 bases and V 5 bases, and 7 bases lay outside the gene matches. CDR3 length: 14 residues. Here the CDR3 DNA reads TGCAGCGTTTCCGGGACAGGGAATAACAATGAGCAGTTCTTC. As protein: CSVSGTGNNNEQFF.

This chain joins TRBV4-1 and TRBJ1-1; a possible D gene is TRBD1 (5 bases). This CDR3 region has 15 residues. V was clipped by 6 bases and J by 1 base, with 15 bases between them. Germline lookup yields CDR1 MGHRA and CDR2 YSYEKL. The CDR3 loop is CASRYSDTSNTEAFF. CDR3 nucleotide sequence: TGCGCCAGCAGGTACTCGGACACATCGAACACTGAAGCTTTCTTT.

In its sample, this clone was seen once. This chain joins TRBV7-9 and TRBJ2-7, with TRBD1 identical over 11 bases. J lost 3 bases, V lost 3 bases, and 4 bases had no gene match. Germline V gene lookup returns CDR1 SEHNR and CDR2 FQNEAQ (reference sequence). The CDR3 is 15 amino acids. The CDR3 DNA follows: TGTGCCAGCAGCTTCCCCGGGACAGGGGGCTACGAGCAGTACTTC. Residues: CASSFPGTGGYEQYF.

Concerning this clone itself: This sample includes further DNA sequences coding for the same CDR3. V usage is TRBV5-6 and J usage is TRBJ1-5; TRBD1 aligns across 8 bases. This CDR3 is 16 amino acids long. Germline V gene data show CDR1 as SGHDT and CDR2 as YYEEEE. V gave up 4 bases and J gave up 0 bases; unmatched junction bases: 6. CDR3 in amino acids: CASSADRGDSNQPQHF. The DNA of the CDR3 is TGTGCCAGCAGCGCCGACAGGGGAGATAGCAATCAGCCCCAGCATTTT.